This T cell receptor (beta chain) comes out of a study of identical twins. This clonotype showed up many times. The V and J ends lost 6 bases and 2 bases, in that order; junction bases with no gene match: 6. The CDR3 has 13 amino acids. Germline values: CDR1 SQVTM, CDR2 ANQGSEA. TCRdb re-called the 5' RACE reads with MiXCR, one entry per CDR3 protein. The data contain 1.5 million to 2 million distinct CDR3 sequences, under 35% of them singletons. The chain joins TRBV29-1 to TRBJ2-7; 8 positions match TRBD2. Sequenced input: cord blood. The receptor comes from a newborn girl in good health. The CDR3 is CSVTGLAAYEQYF. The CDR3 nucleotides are TGCAGCGTAACCGGACTAGCTGCCTACGAGCAGTACTTC.